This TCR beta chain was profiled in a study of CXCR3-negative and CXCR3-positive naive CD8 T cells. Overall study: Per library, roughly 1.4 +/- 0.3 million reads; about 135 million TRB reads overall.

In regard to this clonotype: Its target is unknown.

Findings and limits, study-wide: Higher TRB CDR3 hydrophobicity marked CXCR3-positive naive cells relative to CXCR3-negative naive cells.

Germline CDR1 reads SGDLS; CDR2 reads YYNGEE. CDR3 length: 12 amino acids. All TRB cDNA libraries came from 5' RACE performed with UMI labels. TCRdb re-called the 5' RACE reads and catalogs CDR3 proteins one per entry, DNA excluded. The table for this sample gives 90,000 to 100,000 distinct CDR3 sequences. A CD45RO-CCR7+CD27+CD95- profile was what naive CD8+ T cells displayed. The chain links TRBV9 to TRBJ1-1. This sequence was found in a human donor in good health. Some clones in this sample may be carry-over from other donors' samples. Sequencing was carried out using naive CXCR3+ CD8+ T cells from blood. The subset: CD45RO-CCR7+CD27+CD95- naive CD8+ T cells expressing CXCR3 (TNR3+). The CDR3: CASSVEGSEAFF.